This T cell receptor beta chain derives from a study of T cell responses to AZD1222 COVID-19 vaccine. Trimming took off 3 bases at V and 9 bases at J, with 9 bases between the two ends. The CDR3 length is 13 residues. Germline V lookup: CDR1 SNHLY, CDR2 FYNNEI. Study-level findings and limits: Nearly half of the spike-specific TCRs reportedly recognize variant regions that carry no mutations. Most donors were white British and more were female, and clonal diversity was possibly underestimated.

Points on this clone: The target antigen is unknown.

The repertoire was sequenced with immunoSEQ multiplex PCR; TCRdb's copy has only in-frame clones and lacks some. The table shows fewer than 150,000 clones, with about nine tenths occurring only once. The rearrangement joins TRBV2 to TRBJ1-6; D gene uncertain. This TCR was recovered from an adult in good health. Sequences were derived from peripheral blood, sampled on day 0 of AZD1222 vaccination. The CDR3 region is CASSDVGVSPLHF. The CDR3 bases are TGTGCCAGCAGTGACGTTGGGGTTTCACCCCTCCACTTT.